Sequencing of this TCR beta chain was carried out in a study of beta chain features in type 1 diabetes. Study overall: Sorted cells examined across all samples numbered around 100 million. Study outcomes and limitations: TCRB CDR3s were moderately but significantly shorter in Type 1 diabetes patients in all four CD4+ subsets. VDJ junctions sequenced from type 1 diabetes patients showed fewer insertions and more deletions. Sampled from patients, naive, central memory and Treg TCRB repertoires appeared more similar than those sampled from healthy donors.

This clone has just a few counts. As yet, its antigen is unknown. Relative to the germline gene, one junction end is altered; a read error may explain this. Germline CDR1 and CDR2: MNHEY and SMNVEV (reference sequence). This CDR3 region has 14 residues. The isolated RNA, all of it, was reverse transcribed, so expressed TCRB transcripts were what got sequenced. Some clones are missing from TCRdb's copy, which holds only in-frame ones; the method was immunoSEQ multiplex PCR. Here the sample spans some 370,000 clones, over 9% being singletons. This chain connects TRBV27 to TRBJ1-1; 8 bases agree with TRBD1. The origin of this receptor is a man aged 25 to 45 with type 1 diabetes. Sequencing was carried out using central memory CD4+ T cells from blood. The chain's CDR3 is CASSLLERTGRAFF. For the CDR3, the DNA is TGTGCCAGCAGCTTATTAGAAAGGACAGGGAGGGCTTTCTTT.